This TCR beta chain is drawn from a study of blood T cell repertoires in COVID-19. About the research overall: Acute-phase and convalescent COVID-19 samples originated in the United States, Italy and Spain. T cells, B-cell-depleted T cells, or PBMCs provided the cDNA or gDNA that served as material.

Data came from immunoSEQ multiplex PCR; TCRdb stores just in-frame clones and leaves some out. The table shows approximately 100,000 clones, with roughly 80% occurring only once. J was trimmed by 0 bases and V by 1 base; bases with no gene match: 1. Looked up from germline, CDR1 is KGHSH and CDR2 is LQKENI. The CDR3 length is 16 residues. The clonotype comes from a man aged 70 or older with active or convalescent COVID-19. Sequenced: peripheral blood. The rearrangement joins TRBV18 to TRBJ1-3, with TRBD1 matching over 9 bases. CDR3 sequence: CASSPRQGDSGNTIYF. CDR3 coding DNA: TGTGCCAGCTCACCACGACAGGGGGACTCTGGAAACACCATATATTTT.